These 9 T cell receptor beta chains share one sample of origin, sequenced in a study of blood T cells in healthy people across ages. The use of a sample-barcoded 5' primer and a J-beta primer mix characterized a second PCR of roughly 6 to 11 cycles. MiXCR, run by TCRdb on the 5' RACE reads, gives a single entry per CDR3 protein. The sample holds 1.5 million to 2 million distinct CDR3 sequences, 30% to 40% seen once. The sequencing input was blood. All receptors come from a human donor in good health.

The rearrangement uses TRBV4-1 and TRBJ1-6, with D perhaps TRBD1 (5 bases). Germline CDR1 reads MGHRA; CDR2 reads YSYEKL. V shed 0 bases and J shed 7 bases, with 13 bases lying between them. The CDR3 contains 16 residues. CDR3 region: CASSQEGGFGNSPLHF. In nucleotides, the CDR3 is TGCGCCAGCAGCCAAGAGGGGGGTTTCGGGAATTCACCCCTCCACTTT.

CDR3 coding DNA: TGCGCCAGCAGCGCCGGGACAGGGCCCGAGCAGTACTTC. The encoded protein is CASSAGTGPEQYF. The V gene is TRBV5-1, the J gene TRBJ2-7; 9 bases are shared with TRBD1. V dropped 4 bases and J dropped 6; count of bases not matched to a gene: 5. CDR1 SGHRS and CDR2 YFSETQ come from the germline V gene. This CDR3 contains 13 residues.

J is TRBJ1-2 and V is TRBV6-5; D not certain. The CDR3 is made up of 12 amino acids. Germline CDR1 is MNHEY and CDR2 is SVGAGI. V lost 9 bases and J lost 2, with 10 bases in between. CDR3 loop: CASLDGNYGYTF. The CDR3 DNA reads TGTGCCAGTCTTGACGGGAACTATGGCTACACCTTC.

The chain uses TRBV20-1 and TRBJ1-2, with 9 bases fitting TRBD1. Per germline, CDR1 DFQATT and CDR2 SNEGSKA (reference sequence). V shed 4 bases, J shed 6 bases, and the junction held 3 bases outside the gene matches. The CDR3 is 12 residues long. CDR3 nucleotide sequence: TGCAGTGCTACCGGGACAGGGCATGGCTACACCTTC. It encodes CSATGTGHGYTF.

To note about this clonotype: One junction end does not reproduce the germline sequence, and a read error may be involved. V and J are TRBV5-1 and TRBJ1-4; 9 bases are shared with TRBD1. In germline, CDR1 is SGHRS, CDR2 YFSETQ. The CDR3 loop spans 15 amino acids. As DNA, the CDR3 is TGCGTCAGCAGCTACCTGACAGGGGGTAATGAAAAACTGTTTTTT. It is translated as CVSSYLTGGNEKLFF.

The chain uses TRBV29-1 and TRBJ1-1; 10 nucleotides match TRBD1. Unmatched junction bases numbered 14, after V lost 6 bases and J lost 4 bases. The germline gives CDR1 SQVTM, CDR2 ANQGSEA. CDR3 length equals 16 residues. CDR3 sequence: CSVGFRDRGGGTEAFF. The CDR3 DNA is TGCAGCGTAGGATTCCGGGACAGGGGCGGTGGCACTGAAGCTTTCTTT.

This chain links TRBV24-1 with TRBJ2-1; D not certain. V gave up 0 bases and J gave up 10 bases, with 9 bases separating them. Germline V lookup: CDR1 KGHDR, CDR2 SFDVKD. There are 13 residues in the CDR3. CDR3 nucleotide sequence: TGTGCCACCAGTGATTTGCATCATCCCGAGCAGTTCTTC. It codes for CATSDLHHPEQFF.

The V and J genes are TRBV4-2 and TRBJ1-1; no definite D call. Per the germline V gene, CDR1 is LGHNA and CDR2 is YNFKEQ. V lost 0 bases, J lost 1 base, and 9 bases lay in between. This CDR3 region has 15 residues. CDR3 amino acids: CASSQDLRRNTEAFF. CDR3 DNA sequence: TGTGCCAGCAGCCAAGATCTCAGAAGGAACACTGAAGCTTTCTTT.

The rearrangement uses TRBV7-2 and TRBJ1-1; D perhaps matches TRBD1 (5 bases). Germline CDR1 SGHTA, CDR2 FQGNSA. V was pared by 2 bases and J by 5 bases, with 24 bases between. The CDR3 runs 18 residues. The CDR3 DNA reads as TGTGCCAGCAGCTTACGTGGGACGCGCAGGGAAGTATTGACTGAAGCTTTCTTT. It codes for CASSLRGTRREVLTEAFF.